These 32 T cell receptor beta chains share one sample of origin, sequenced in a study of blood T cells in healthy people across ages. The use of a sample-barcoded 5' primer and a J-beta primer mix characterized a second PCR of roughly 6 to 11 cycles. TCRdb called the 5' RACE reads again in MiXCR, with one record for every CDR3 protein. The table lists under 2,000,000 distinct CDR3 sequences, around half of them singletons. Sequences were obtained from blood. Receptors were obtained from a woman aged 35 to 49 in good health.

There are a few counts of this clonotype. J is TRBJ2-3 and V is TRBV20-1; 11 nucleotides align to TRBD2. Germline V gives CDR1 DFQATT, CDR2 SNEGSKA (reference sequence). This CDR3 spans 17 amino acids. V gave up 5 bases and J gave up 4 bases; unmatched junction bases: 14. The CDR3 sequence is CSAEARQLAGVADTQYF. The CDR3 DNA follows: TGCAGTGCTGAGGCACGACAACTAGCGGGGGTGGCAGATACGCAGTATTTT.

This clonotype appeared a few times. The CDR3 sequence is CASTDPPGWETQYF. The CDR3 DNA follows: TGTGCCAGCACCGACCCACCGGGCTGGGAGACCCAGTACTTC. The V gene is TRBV6-2 or TRBV6-3, the J gene TRBJ2-5, with D hard to call. Germline loops: CDR1 MNHEY, CDR2 SVGEGT. Deletions cut 7 bases from V and 5 bases from J, with 17 bases between. The CDR3 sequence is 14 residues long.

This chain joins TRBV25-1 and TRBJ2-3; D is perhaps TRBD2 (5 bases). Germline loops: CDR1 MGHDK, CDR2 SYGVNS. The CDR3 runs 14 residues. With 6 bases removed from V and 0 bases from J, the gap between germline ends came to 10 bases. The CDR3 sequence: CASRSRTSTDTQYF. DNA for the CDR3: TGTGCCAGCAGATCAAGGACTAGCACAGATACGCAGTATTTT.

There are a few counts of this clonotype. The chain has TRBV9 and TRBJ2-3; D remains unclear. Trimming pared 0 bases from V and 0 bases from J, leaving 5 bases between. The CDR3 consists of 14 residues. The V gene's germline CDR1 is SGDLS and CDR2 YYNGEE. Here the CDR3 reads CASSVDQSTDTQYF. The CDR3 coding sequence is TGTGCCAGCAGCGTAGACCAGAGCACAGATACGCAGTATTTT.

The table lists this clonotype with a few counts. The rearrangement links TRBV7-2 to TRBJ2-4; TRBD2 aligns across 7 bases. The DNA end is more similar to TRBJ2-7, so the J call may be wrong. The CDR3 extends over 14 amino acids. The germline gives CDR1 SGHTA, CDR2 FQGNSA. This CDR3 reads CASSLSGVSHEQYF. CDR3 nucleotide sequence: TGTGCCAGCAGCTTGAGCGGGGTCTCTCACGAGCAGTACTTC.

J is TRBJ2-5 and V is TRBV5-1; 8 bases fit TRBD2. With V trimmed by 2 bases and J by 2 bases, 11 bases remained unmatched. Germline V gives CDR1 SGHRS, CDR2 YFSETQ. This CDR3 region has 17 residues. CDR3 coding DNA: TGCGCCAGCAGCTTAACACCCGGGACTAGAGTACAAGAGACCCAGTACTTC. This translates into CASSLTPGTRVQETQYF.

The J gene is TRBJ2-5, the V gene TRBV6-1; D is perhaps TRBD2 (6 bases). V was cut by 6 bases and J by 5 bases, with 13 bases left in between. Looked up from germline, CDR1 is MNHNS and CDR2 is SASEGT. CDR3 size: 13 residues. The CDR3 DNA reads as TGTGCCAGCAGCAGGACTATAATCGAGACCCAGTACTTC. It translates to CASSRTIIETQYF.

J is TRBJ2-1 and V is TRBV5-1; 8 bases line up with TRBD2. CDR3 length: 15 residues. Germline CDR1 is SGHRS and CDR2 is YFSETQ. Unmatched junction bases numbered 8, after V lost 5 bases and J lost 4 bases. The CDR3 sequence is CASRTSGTRYNEQFF. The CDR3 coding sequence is TGCGCCAGCAGAACTTCCGGGACTAGATACAATGAGCAGTTCTTC.

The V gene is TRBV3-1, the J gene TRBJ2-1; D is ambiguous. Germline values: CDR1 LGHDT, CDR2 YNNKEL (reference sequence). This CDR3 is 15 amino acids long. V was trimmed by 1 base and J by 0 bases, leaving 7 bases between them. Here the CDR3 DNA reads TGTGCCAGCAGCCAAGGACACAGCTCCTACAATGAGCAGTTCTTC. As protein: CASSQGHSSYNEQFF.

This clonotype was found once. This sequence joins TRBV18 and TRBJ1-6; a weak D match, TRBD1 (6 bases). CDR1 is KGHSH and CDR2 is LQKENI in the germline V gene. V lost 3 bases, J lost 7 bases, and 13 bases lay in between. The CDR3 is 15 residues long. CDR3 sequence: CASSPRTAENSPLHF. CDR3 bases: TGTGCCAGCTCACCGAGGACAGCTGAGAATTCACCCCTCCACTTT.

The CDR3 is CSARPPGPIFDYGYTF. The CDR3 DNA is TGCAGTGCTAGGCCCCCCGGTCCGATCTTCGACTATGGCTACACCTTC. This chain links TRBV20-1 with TRBJ1-2; D not resolved. Germline V gene lookup returns CDR1 DFQATT and CDR2 SNEGSKA (reference sequence). V was pared by 3 bases and J by 3 bases, with 20 bases between. The CDR3 is 16 residues long.

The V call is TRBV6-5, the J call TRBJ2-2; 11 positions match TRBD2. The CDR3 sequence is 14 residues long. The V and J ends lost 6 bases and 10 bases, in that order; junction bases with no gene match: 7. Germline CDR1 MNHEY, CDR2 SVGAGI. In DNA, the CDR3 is TGTGCCAGCAGCCCGGGACTAGCGGCGGAGGAGCTGTTTTTT. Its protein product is CASSPGLAAEELFF.

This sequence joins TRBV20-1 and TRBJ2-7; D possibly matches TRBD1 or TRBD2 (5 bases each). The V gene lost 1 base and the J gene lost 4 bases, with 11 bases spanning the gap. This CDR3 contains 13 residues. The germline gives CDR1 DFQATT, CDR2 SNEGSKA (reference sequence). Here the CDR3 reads CSARAGTPYEQYF. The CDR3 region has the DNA TGCAGTGCTAGAGCCGGGACCCCTTACGAGCAGTACTTC.

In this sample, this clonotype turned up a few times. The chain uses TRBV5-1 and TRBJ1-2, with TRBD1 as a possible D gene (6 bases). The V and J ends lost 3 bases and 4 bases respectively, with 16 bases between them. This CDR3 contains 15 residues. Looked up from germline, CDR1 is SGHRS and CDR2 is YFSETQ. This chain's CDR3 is CASSSTTDSPYGYTF. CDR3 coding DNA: TGCGCCAGCAGCTCAACCACGGACAGCCCCTATGGCTACACCTTC.

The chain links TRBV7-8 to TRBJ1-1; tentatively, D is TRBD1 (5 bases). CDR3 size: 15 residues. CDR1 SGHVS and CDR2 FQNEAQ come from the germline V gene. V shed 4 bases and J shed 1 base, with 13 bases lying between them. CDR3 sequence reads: CASSYEVTENTEAFF. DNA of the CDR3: TGTGCCAGCAGCTACGAAGTGACAGAGAACACTGAAGCTTTCTTT.

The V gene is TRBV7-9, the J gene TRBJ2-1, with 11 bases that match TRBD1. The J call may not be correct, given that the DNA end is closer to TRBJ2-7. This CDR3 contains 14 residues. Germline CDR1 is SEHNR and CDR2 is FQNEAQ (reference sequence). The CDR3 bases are TGTGCCAGCAGCGTCGGGACAGGGGGTGACGAGCAGTACTTC. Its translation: CASSVGTGGDEQYF.

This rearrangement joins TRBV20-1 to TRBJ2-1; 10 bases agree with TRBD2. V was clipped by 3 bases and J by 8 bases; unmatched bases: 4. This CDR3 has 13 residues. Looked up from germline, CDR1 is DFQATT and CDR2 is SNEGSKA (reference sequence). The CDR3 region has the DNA TGCAGTGCTAGGGGACTAGCGAGGGATGAGCAGTTCTTC. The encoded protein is CSARGLARDEQFF.

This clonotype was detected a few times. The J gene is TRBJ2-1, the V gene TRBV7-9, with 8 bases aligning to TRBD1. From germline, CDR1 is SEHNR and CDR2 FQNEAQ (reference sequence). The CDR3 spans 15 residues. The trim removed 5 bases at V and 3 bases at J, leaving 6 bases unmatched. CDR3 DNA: TGTGCCAGCAGCCGACAGGGGTTTCGCTACAATGAGCAGTTCTTC. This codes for CASSRQGFRYNEQFF. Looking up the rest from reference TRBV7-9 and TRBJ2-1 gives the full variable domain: DTGVSQNPRHKITKRGQNVTFRCDPISEHNRLYWYRQTLGQGPEFLTYFQNEAQLEKSRLLSDRFSAERPKGSFSTLEIQRTEQGDSAMYLCASSRQGFRYNEQFFGPGTRLTVL.

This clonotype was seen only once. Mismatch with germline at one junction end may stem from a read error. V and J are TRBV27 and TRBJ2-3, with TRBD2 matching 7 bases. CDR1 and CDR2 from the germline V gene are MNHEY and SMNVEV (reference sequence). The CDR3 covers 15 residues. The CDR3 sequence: CASSLRTRNTDAQYF. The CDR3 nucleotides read TGTGCCAGCAGTTTGAGGACTAGAAACACAGATGCGCAGTATTTT.

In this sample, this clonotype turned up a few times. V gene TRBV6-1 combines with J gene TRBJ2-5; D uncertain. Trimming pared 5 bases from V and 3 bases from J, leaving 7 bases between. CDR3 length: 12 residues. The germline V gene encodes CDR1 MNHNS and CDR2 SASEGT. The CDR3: CASSTMKETQYF. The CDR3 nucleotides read TGTGCCAGCAGTACGATGAAAGAGACCCAGTACTTC.

The DNA of the CDR3 is TGTGCCAGCAGCTGGACTAGCGGGGGGGTTCGAGAGACCCAGTACTTC. Its protein product is CASSWTSGGVRETQYF. V and J are TRBV7-2 and TRBJ2-5; the match to TRBD2 covers 15 bases. The CDR3 is 16 amino acids. J gave up 4 bases and V 4 bases, and 4 bases lay outside the gene matches. Germline CDR1 SGHTA, CDR2 FQGNSA.

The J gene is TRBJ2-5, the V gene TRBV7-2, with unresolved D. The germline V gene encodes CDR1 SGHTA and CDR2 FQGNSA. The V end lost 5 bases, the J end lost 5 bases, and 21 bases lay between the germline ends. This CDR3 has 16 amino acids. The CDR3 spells CASSPPKGSFPETQYF. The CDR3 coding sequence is TGTGCCAGCAGCCCACCGAAGGGTAGCTTTCCGGAGACCCAGTACTTC.

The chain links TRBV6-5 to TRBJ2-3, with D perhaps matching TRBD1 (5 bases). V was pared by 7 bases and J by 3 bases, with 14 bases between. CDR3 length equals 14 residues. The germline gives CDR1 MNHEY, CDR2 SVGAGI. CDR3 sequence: CASTQTVRTDTQYF. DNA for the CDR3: TGTGCCAGCACCCAGACAGTACGGACAGATACGCAGTATTTT.

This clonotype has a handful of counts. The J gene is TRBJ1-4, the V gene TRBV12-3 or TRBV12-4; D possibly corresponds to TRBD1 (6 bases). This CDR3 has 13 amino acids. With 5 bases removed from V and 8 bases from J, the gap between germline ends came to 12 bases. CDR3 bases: TGTGCCAGCAGTGTCCGGCAGGGGGAAAAACTGTTTTTT. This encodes CASSVRQGEKLFF.

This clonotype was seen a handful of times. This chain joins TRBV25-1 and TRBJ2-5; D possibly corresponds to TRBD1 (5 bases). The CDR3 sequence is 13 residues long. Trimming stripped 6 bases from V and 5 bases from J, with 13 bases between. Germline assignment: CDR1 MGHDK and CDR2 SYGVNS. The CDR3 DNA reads TGTGCCAGCAGGATTACAGGTCTGGAGACCCAGTACTTC. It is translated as CASRITGLETQYF.

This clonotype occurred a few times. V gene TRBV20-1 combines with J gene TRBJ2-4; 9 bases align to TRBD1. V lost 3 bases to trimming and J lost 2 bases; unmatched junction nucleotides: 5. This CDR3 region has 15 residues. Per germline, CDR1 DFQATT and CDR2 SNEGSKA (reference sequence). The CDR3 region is CSASSTGGSKNIQYF. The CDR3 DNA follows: TGCAGTGCTAGTTCGACAGGGGGGTCCAAAAACATTCAGTACTTC.

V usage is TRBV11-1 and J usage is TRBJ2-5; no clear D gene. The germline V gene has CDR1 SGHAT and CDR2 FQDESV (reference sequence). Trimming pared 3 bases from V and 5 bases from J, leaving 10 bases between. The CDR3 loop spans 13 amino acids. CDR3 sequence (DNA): TGTGCCAGCAGCTTTCGCCCCGGGGAGACCCAGTACTTC. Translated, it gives CASSFRPGETQYF.

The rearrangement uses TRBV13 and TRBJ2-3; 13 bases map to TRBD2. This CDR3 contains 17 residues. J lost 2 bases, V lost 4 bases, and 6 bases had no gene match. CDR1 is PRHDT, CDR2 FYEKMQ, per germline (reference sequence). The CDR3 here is CASSSGLAGAVTDTQYF. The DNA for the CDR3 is TGTGCCAGCAGCTCTGGACTAGCGGGGGCCGTCACAGATACGCAGTATTTT.

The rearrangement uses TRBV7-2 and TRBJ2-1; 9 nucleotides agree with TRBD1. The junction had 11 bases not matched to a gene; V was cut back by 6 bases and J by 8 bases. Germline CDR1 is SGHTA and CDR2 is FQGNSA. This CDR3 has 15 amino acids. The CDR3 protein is CASRDWDRVSDEQFF. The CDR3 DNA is TGTGCCAGCAGAGATTGGGACAGGGTTTCGGATGAGCAGTTCTTC.

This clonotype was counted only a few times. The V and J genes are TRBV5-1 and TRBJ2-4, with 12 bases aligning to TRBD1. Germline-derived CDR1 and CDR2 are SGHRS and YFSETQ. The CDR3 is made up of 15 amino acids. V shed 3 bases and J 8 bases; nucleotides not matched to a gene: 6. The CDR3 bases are TGCGCCAGCAGCTACTCGGGACAGGGGGCGGACATTCAGTACTTC. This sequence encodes CASSYSGQGADIQYF.

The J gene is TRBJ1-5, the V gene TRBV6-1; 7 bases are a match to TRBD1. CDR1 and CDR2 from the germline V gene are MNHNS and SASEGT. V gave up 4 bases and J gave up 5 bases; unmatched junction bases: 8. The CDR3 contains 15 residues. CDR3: CASSAWDSLYQPQHF. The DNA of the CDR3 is TGTGCCAGCAGTGCCTGGGACAGTCTCTATCAGCCCCAGCATTTT.

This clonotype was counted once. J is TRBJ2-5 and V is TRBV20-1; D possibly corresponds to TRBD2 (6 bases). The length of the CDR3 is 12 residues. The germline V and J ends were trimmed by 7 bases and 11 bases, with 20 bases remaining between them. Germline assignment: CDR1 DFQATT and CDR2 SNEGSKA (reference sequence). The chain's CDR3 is CSVGGFSDEQYF. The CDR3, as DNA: TGCAGTGTTGGGGGGTTTAGCGATGAGCAGTACTTC.